The rows below give T cell receptor beta chains drawn from one sample of a study of CD8 T cells in Susac syndrome. TCRdb analysed the immunoSEQ multiplex PCR reads with MiXCR anew, one entry per CDR3 protein. The sample records about 280,000 distinct CDR3 sequences, more than 75% being singletons. The sequencing input was CD8+ T cells from PBMCs. The receptors derive from a human donor with multiple sclerosis. Each CDR3 is given with its conserved first and last residue. D genes are given only for firm matches. Clone size is shown for a subset of rows, as once, few, many or a class of expanded clone.

clone_size | d_call | j_call | cdr3_length | v_call | cdr3_aa | cdr3_nt
- | - | TRBJ2-1 | 13 | TRBV4-2 | CASSQGLPNEQFF | TGTGCCAGCAGCCAAGGTCTACCCAATGAGCAGTTCTTC
- | TRBD1 | TRBJ1-2 | 18 | TRBV4-2 | CASSHSPGTGGQGYGYTF | TGTGCCAGCAGCCACAGTCCCGGGACAGGGGGCCAAGGCTATGGCTACACCTTC
- | - | TRBJ2-1 | 13 | TRBV29-1 | CSAHRAGNNEQFF | TGCAGCGCCCACAGGGCGGGTAACAATGAGCAGTTCTTC
- | - | TRBJ1-5 | 13 | TRBV12-5 | CASGLDWDQPQHF | TGTGCTAGTGGTTTAGACTGGGATCAGCCCCAGCATTTT
once | TRBD2 | TRBJ2-7 | 20 | TRBV25-1 | CASSESVRLAGGFTTYEQYF | TGTGCCAGCAGTGAATCAGTGAGACTAGCGGGAGGGTTCACAACCTACGAGCAGTACTTC
- | TRBD1 | TRBJ2-5 | 15 | TRBV27 | CASSLQDRAGETQYF | TGTGCCAGCAGTCTCCAGGACAGGGCAGGGGAGACCCAGTACTTC
- | - | TRBJ1-2 | 13 | TRBV5-6 | CASSLEAVYGYTF | TGTGCCAGCAGCTTGGAAGCGGTCTATGGCTACACCTTC
- | - | TRBJ1-1 | 15 | TRBV5-1 | CASNPPGRKNTEAFF | TGCGCCAGCAACCCACCGGGACGGAAGAACACTGAAGCTTTCTTT
few | TRBD1 | TRBJ2-2 | 15 | TRBV30 | CAWRVRGLNTGELFF | TGTGCCTGGAGGGTAAGGGGGCTTAACACCGGGGAGCTGTTTTTT
- | - | TRBJ1-5 | 13 | TRBV12-3/TRBV12-4 | CASSFRGREPQHF | TGTGCCAGCAGTTTTCGGGGTAGAGAGCCCCAGCATTTT
once | - | TRBJ2-4 | 14 | TRBV3-1 | CASSHWTEKNIQYF | TGTGCCAGCAGCCATTGGACAGAGAAAAACATTCAGTACTTC
- | TRBD2 | TRBJ2-3 | 16 | TRBV9 | CASSVESGGITDTQYF | TGTGCCAGCAGCGTAGAGTCGGGAGGTATCACAGATACGCAGTATTTT
- | - | TRBJ2-1 | 12 | TRBV11-2 | CASSLRYNEQFF | TGTGCCAGCAGCTTACGTTACAATGAGCAGTTCTTC
- | - | TRBJ2-2 | 14 | TRBV27 | CASSLSANTGELFF | TGTGCCAGCAGTTTGTCAGCCAACACCGGGGAGCTGTTTTTT
- | - | TRBJ1-3 | 19 | TRBV7-9 | CASSFQLSGLTTSGNTIYF | TGTGCCAGCAGCTTCCAATTGTCTGGACTTACGACCTCTGGAAACACCATATATTTT
- | TRBD2 | TRBJ2-1 | 16 | TRBV9 | CASSVPHGRGGNEQFF | TGTGCCAGCAGCGTACCCCACGGGAGGGGGGGGAATGAGCAGTTCTTC
- | - | TRBJ2-7 | 12 | TRBV9 | CASSPADGEQYF | TGTGCCAGCAGCCCCGCAGATGGCGAGCAGTACTTC
- | - | TRBJ2-4 | 12 | TRBV20-1 | CSARDSKNIQYF | TGCAGTGCTAGAGACTCAAAGAACATTCAGTACTTC
- | TRBD2 | TRBJ2-2 | 19 | TRBV19 | CASSPGPRLAGELSGELFF | TGTGCCAGTTCCCCGGGTCCGCGACTAGCGGGAGAGTTATCCGGGGAGCTGTTTTTT
- | - | TRBJ1-4 | 14 | TRBV9 | CASSVLGLEEKLFF | TGTGCCAGCAGCGTATTGGGGCTGGAGGAAAAACTGTTTTTT